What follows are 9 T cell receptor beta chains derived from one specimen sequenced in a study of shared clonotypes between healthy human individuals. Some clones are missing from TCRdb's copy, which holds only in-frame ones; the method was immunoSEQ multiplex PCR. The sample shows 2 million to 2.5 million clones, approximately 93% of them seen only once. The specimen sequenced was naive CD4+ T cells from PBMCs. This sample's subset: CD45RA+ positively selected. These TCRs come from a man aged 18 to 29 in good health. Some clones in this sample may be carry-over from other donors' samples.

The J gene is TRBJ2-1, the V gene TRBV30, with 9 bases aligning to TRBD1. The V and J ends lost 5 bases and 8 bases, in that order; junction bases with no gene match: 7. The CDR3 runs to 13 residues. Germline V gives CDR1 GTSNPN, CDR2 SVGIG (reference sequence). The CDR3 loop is CAWGDRVGDEQFF. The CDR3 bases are TGTGCCTGGGGGGACAGGGTGGGCGATGAGCAGTTCTTC.

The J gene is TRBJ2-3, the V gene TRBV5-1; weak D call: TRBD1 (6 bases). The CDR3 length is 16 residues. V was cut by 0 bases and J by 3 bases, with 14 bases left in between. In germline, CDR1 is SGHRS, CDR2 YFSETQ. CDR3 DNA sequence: TGCGCCAGCAGCTTGGGCGCTCAGGGGTCGACAGATACGCAGTATTTT. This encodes CASSLGAQGSTDTQYF.

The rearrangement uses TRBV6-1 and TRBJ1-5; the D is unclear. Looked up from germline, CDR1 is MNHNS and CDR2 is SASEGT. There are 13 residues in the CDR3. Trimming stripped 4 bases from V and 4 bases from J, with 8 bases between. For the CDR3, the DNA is TGTGCCAGCAGTGCGCGATTGAATCAGCCCCAGCATTTT. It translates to CASSARLNQPQHF.

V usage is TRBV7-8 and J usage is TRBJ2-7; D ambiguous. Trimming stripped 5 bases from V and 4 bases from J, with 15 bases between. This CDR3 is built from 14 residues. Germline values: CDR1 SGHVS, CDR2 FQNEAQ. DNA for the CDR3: TGTGCCAGCAGCCGAACCACAATAGGGTACGAGCAGTACTTC. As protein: CASSRTTIGYEQYF.

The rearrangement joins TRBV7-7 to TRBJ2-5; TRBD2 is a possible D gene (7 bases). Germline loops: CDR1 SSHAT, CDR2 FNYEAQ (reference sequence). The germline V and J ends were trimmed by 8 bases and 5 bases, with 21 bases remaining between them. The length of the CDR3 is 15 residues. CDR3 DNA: TGTGCCAGCGGGGACCGTGGAGGGGGGGCTGAGACCCAGTACTTC. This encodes CASGDRGGGAETQYF.

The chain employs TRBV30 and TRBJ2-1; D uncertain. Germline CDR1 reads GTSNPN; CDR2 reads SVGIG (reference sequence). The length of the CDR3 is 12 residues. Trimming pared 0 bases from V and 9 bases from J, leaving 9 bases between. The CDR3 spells CAWSVQLGEQFF. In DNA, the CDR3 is TGTGCCTGGAGTGTTCAACTGGGTGAGCAGTTCTTC.

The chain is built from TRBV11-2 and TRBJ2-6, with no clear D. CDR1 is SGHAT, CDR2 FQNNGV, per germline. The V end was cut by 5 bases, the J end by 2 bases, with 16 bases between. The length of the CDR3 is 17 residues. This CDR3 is CASSALLTHPGANVLTF. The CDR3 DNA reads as TGTGCCAGCAGCGCCCTTCTGACGCACCCTGGGGCCAACGTCCTGACTTTC.

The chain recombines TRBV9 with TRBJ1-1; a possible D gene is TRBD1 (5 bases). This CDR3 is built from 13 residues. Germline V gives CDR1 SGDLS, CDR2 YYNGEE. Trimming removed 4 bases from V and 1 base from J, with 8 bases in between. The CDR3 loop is CASSTTANTEAFF. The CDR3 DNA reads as TGTGCCAGCAGCACGACAGCGAACACTGAAGCTTTCTTT.

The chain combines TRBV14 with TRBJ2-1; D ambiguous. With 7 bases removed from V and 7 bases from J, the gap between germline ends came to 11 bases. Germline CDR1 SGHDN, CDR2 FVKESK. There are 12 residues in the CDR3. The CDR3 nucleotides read TGTGCCAGCAAGATATCGGGTAATGAGCAGTTCTTC. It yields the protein CASKISGNEQFF.